These T cell receptor beta chains were read from a single sample in a study of T cell responses to AZD1222 COVID-19 vaccine. The assay was immunoSEQ multiplex PCR, and TCRdb's table has in-frame clones only and misses some. The sample includes over 90,000 clones, 80% to 95% of them seen just once. The sequenced sample was peripheral blood, obtained 28 days after the second AZD1222 dose. The receptors derive from an adult who received the AZD1222 COVID-19 vaccine. Both conserved end residues are part of each CDR3. Fields, in order: J gene, CDR3 length, V gene, D gene, clone size, CDR3 protein, CDR3 DNA. D genes are given only for firm matches. Some rows mark clone size as missing; the rest say once, few, many or name a class of expanded clone.

J: TRBJ1-6; length: 13; V: TRBV5-6; D: .; size: once; CDR3: CASSAIWDSPLHF; DNA: TGTGCCAGCAGCGCTATATGGGATTCACCCCTCCACTTT
J: TRBJ1-6; length: 17; V: TRBV28; D: .; size: many; CDR3: CASSSQALLGATAPLHF; DNA: TGTGCCAGCAGTTCCCAAGCCCTTTTAGGGGCCACGGCACCCCTCCACTTT
J: TRBJ2-1; length: 12; V: TRBV12-3/TRBV12-4; D: .; size: .; CDR3: CASSATSAEQFF; DNA: TGTGCCAGCAGTGCTACCTCAGCAGAGCAGTTCTTC
J: TRBJ2-7; length: 11; V: TRBV12-3/TRBV12-4; D: .; size: .; CDR3: CASGRSDEQYF; DNA: TGTGCCAGCGGCCGATCTGACGAGCAGTACTTC
J: TRBJ1-1; length: 15; V: TRBV21-1; D: .; size: few; CDR3: CASSNKPGWNTEAFF; DNA: TGTGCCAGCAGCAATAAACCGGGGTGGAACACTGAAGCTTTCTTT
J: TRBJ1-6; length: 14; V: TRBV7-3; D: .; size: .; CDR3: CASSLGSYNSPLHF; DNA: TGTGCCAGCAGCTTGGGCTCCTATAATTCACCCCTCCACTTT
J: TRBJ2-4; length: 14; V: TRBV19; D: .; size: once; CDR3: CASSIGGYQNIQYF; DNA: TGTGCCAGTAGTATAGGTGGATACCAAAACATTCAGTACTTC
J: TRBJ1-2; length: 13; V: TRBV7-3; D: .; size: .; CDR3: CASSPTGSYGYTF; DNA: TGTGCCAGCAGCCCAACAGGGTCCTATGGCTACACCTTC
J: TRBJ2-3; length: 15; V: TRBV6-5; D: TRBD2; size: .; CDR3: CASSFLSGGTDTQYF; DNA: TGTGCCAGCAGTTTCCTTAGCGGGGGCACAGATACGCAGTATTTT
J: TRBJ2-5; length: 15; V: TRBV6-5; D: .; size: .; CDR3: CASSYGGGGRETQYF; DNA: TGTGCCAGCAGTTACGGTGGAGGGGGCAGAGAGACCCAGTACTTC
J: TRBJ1-1; length: 14; V: TRBV5-1; D: .; size: .; CDR3: CASSLEGASTEAFF; DNA: TGCGCCAGCAGCTTGGAAGGGGCGAGCACTGAAGCTTTCTTT
J: TRBJ2-1; length: 15; V: TRBV4-3; D: TRBD1; size: once; CDR3: CASSQGTGNYNEQFF; DNA: TGCGCCAGCAGCCAGGGGACAGGGAATTACAATGAGCAGTTCTTC
J: TRBJ2-1; length: 15; V: TRBV19; D: .; size: .; CDR3: CASSTGASFGNEQFF; DNA: TGTGCCAGTAGTACAGGGGCGAGTTTTGGCAATGAGCAGTTCTTC
J: TRBJ1-1; length: 16; V: TRBV19; D: TRBD1; size: .; CDR3: CASSTRAFRGETEAFF; DNA: TGTGCCAGTAGTACAAGGGCCTTCAGGGGGGAGACTGAAGCTTTCTTT
J: TRBJ1-1; length: 15; V: TRBV7-2; D: .; size: .; CDR3: CASSRLGVRNTEAFF; DNA: TGTGCCAGCAGCCGCTTGGGGGTTCGGAACACTGAAGCTTTCTTT
J: TRBJ2-5; length: 17; V: TRBV19; D: .; size: .; CDR3: CASSPGGWGDIQETQYF; DNA: TGTGCCAGTAGTCCCGGAGGTTGGGGGGACATTCAAGAGACCCAGTACTTC
J: TRBJ2-3; length: 14; V: TRBV30; D: TRBD2; size: .; CDR3: CAWRGLAATDTQYF; DNA: TGTGCCTGGAGGGGACTAGCTGCCACAGATACGCAGTATTTT
J: TRBJ1-2; length: 14; V: TRBV30; D: TRBD1; size: .; CDR3: CAWSGDSTNYGYTF; DNA: TGTGCCTGGAGCGGGGACAGTACTAACTATGGCTACACCTTC
J: TRBJ2-7; length: 15; V: TRBV25-1; D: TRBD1; size: once; CDR3: CASSESRTGYHEQYF; DNA: TGTGCCAGCAGTGAATCTAGGACAGGGTACCACGAGCAGTACTTC
J: TRBJ2-5; length: 16; V: TRBV11-3; D: TRBD1; size: .; CDR3: CASSGIGTGYQETQYF; DNA: TGTGCCAGCAGCGGAATCGGGACAGGGTACCAAGAGACCCAGTACTTC
J: TRBJ1-3; length: 15; V: TRBV25-1; D: .; size: .; CDR3: CASNPSGGGGNTIYF; DNA: TGTGCCAGCAATCCCTCGGGAGGAGGTGGAAACACCATATATTTT
J: TRBJ2-5; length: 14; V: TRBV7-2; D: TRBD2; size: .; CDR3: CASSLAGGLETQYF; DNA: TGTGCCAGCAGCCTAGCGGGGGGGCTGGAGACCCAGTACTTC
J: TRBJ1-5; length: 14; V: TRBV10-3; D: .; size: .; CDR3: CAISESGRDQPQHF; DNA: TGTGCCATCAGTGAGTCGGGTAGGGATCAGCCCCAGCATTTT
J: TRBJ2-1; length: 15; V: TRBV7-2; D: .; size: .; CDR3: CASSVRQDSYNEQFF; DNA: TGTGCCAGCAGCGTAAGACAGGACTCCTACAATGAGCAGTTCTTC
J: TRBJ1-5; length: 12; V: TRBV19; D: .; size: .; CDR3: CASRGLTQPQHF; DNA: TGTGCCAGTAGGGGGTTGACTCAGCCCCAGCATTTT
J: TRBJ1-5; length: 14; V: TRBV19; D: .; size: .; CDR3: CASSPQVSNQPQHF; DNA: TGTGCCAGTAGTCCGCAAGTGAGCAATCAGCCCCAGCATTTT
J: TRBJ2-4; length: 18; V: TRBV27; D: TRBD2; size: .; CDR3: CASSPLPGGGASGNIQYF; DNA: TGTGCCAGCAGCCCTCTGCCGGGCGGGGGGGCCTCGGGGAACATTCAGTACTTC
J: TRBJ2-3; length: 15; V: TRBV7-6; D: .; size: .; CDR3: CASSLRGGHTDTQYF; DNA: TGTGCCAGCAGCTTACGCGGGGGACACACAGATACGCAGTATTTT
J: TRBJ2-5; length: 13; V: TRBV12-3/TRBV12-4; D: .; size: .; CDR3: CASSLLGEETQYF; DNA: TGTGCCAGCAGTTTACTGGGAGAAGAGACCCAGTACTTC
J: TRBJ1-2; length: 14; V: TRBV3-1/TRBV3-2; D: .; size: .; CDR3: CASSPEQRGYGYTF; DNA: TGTGCCAGCAGCCCCGAGCAGCGGGGGTATGGCTACACCTTC
J: TRBJ1-1; length: 13; V: TRBV3-1/TRBV3-2; D: .; size: .; CDR3: CASSQYMNTEAFF; DNA: TGTGCCAGCAGCCAATATATGAACACTGAAGCTTTCTTT
J: TRBJ2-1; length: 17; V: TRBV5-8; D: TRBD2; size: .; CDR3: CASSSQVLAGVYNEQFF; DNA: TGTGCCAGCAGCTCCCAAGTACTAGCGGGGGTTTACAATGAGCAGTTCTTC
J: TRBJ2-6; length: 14; V: TRBV7-9; D: .; size: .; CDR3: CGSLPGSGANVLTF; DNA: TGTGGGAGCTTACCAGGGTCTGGGGCCAACGTCCTGACTTTC
J: TRBJ1-4; length: 14; V: TRBV9; D: .; size: .; CDR3: CASSVDRGNEKLFF; DNA: TGTGCCAGCAGCGTGGATCGAGGGAATGAAAAACTGTTTTTT
J: TRBJ1-5; length: 13; V: TRBV12-3/TRBV12-4; D: .; size: once; CDR3: CASSLGHLQPQHF; DNA: TGTGCCAGCAGTTTAGGGCATCTACAGCCCCAGCATTTT
J: TRBJ2-1; length: 12; V: TRBV5-1; D: .; size: .; CDR3: CASSFQDNEQFF; DNA: TGCGCCAGCAGCTTCCAGGACAATGAGCAGTTCTTC
J: TRBJ1-5; length: 13; V: TRBV12-3/TRBV12-4; D: .; size: .; CDR3: CASTRTGSQPQHF; DNA: TGTGCCAGCACCCGAACAGGGAGTCAGCCCCAGCATTTT
J: TRBJ2-3; length: 16; V: TRBV5-1; D: TRBD2; size: .; CDR3: CASSLGLAETTDTQYF; DNA: TGCGCCAGCAGCTTGGGACTAGCGGAAACAACAGATACGCAGTATTTT
J: TRBJ1-6; length: 14; V: TRBV11-2; D: TRBD1; size: few; CDR3: CASSLTGADLSLHF; DNA: TGTGCCAGCAGCTTAACAGGGGCCGATTTGTCCCTCCACTTT
J: TRBJ1-5; length: 15; V: TRBV4-3; D: TRBD1; size: .; CDR3: CASSQETGVGQPQHF; DNA: TGCGCCAGCAGCCAAGAGACAGGGGTGGGTCAGCCCCAGCATTTT
J: TRBJ2-3; length: 13; V: TRBV9; D: .; size: .; CDR3: CASSVVGADTQYF; DNA: TGTGCCAGCAGCGTAGTCGGAGCAGATACGCAGTATTTT
J: TRBJ2-3; length: 15; V: TRBV2; D: TRBD1; size: few; CDR3: CASRLGQLGTDTQYF; DNA: TGTGCCAGCAGGTTGGGACAGCTTGGCACAGATACGCAGTATTTT
J: TRBJ2-5; length: 11; V: TRBV5-4; D: .; size: .; CDR3: CASSFEETQYF; DNA: TGTGCCAGCAGCTTTGAAGAGACCCAGTACTTC
J: TRBJ2-2; length: 18; V: TRBV15; D: TRBD1; size: once; CDR3: CATSRIPRPTGDVGELFF; DNA: TGTGCCACCAGCAGAATACCCCGCCCGACAGGGGATGTCGGGGAGCTGTTTTTT
J: TRBJ2-5; length: 15; V: TRBV5-1; D: TRBD1; size: .; CDR3: CASSLTGALQETQYF; DNA: TGCGCCAGCAGCTTGACAGGGGCCCTCCAAGAGACCCAGTACTTC
J: TRBJ1-1; length: 15; V: TRBV6-4; D: .; size: .; CDR3: CASSDLGSNSTEAFF; DNA: TGTGCCAGCAGTGACCTGGGGTCGAATAGCACTGAAGCTTTCTTT
J: TRBJ2-5; length: 17; V: TRBV2; D: TRBD2; size: .; CDR3: CASSERTGLAGQETQYF; DNA: TGTGCCAGCAGTGAAAGGACGGGACTAGCGGGGCAAGAGACCCAGTACTTC
J: TRBJ2-1; length: 16; V: TRBV29-1; D: TRBD2; size: .; CDR3: CSAKPPGTSGGDEQFF; DNA: TGCAGCGCCAAGCCTCCCGGGACTAGCGGGGGCGATGAGCAGTTCTTC
J: TRBJ1-5; length: 12; V: TRBV7-8; D: .; size: .; CDR3: CASSFNNQPQHF; DNA: TGTGCCAGCAGCTTCAACAATCAGCCCCAGCATTTT
J: TRBJ1-5; length: 19; V: TRBV3-1/TRBV3-2; D: TRBD1; size: .; CDR3: CASSQSGTGGGYSNQPQHF; DNA: TGTGCCAGCAGCCAATCCGGGACAGGGGGCGGTTATAGCAATCAGCCCCAGCATTTT
J: TRBJ2-5; length: 15; V: TRBV5-1; D: .; size: .; CDR3: CASSLERGGRETQYF; DNA: TGCGCCAGCAGCTTGGAACGTGGGGGGCGGGAGACCCAGTACTTC
J: TRBJ2-7; length: 14; V: TRBV5-5; D: TRBD1; size: .; CDR3: CASTGTGYAYEQYF; DNA: TGTGCCAGCACCGGGACAGGGTACGCCTACGAGCAGTACTTC
J: TRBJ1-1; length: 14; V: TRBV18; D: .; size: .; CDR3: CASSYYRVWTEAFF; DNA: TGTGCCAGCTCATACTACAGGGTATGGACTGAAGCTTTCTTT
J: TRBJ2-1; length: 13; V: TRBV11-3; D: .; size: .; CDR3: CASSLDRPGQQFF; DNA: TGTGCCAGCAGCTTAGATCGCCCAGGCCAGCAGTTCTTC
J: TRBJ2-7; length: 14; V: TRBV6-5; D: TRBD1; size: .; CDR3: CASNRGQGAYEQYF; DNA: TGTGCCAGCAACAGAGGACAGGGAGCCTACGAGCAGTACTTC
J: TRBJ1-2; length: 14; V: TRBV9; D: .; size: .; CDR3: CASSPSFGTTGYTF; DNA: TGTGCCAGCAGCCCCAGCTTCGGGACAACAGGCTACACCTTC